This note documents a single T cell receptor beta chain sequence. The CDR3 spans 14 residues. CDR1 is LGHNA and CDR2 is YNFKEQ in the germline V gene. This entry is derived from a study of blood T cells in healthy people across ages. For the second PCR, which ran for about 6 to 11 cycles, a sample-barcoded 5' primer and a J-beta primer mix were used. TCRdb used MiXCR to reprocess the 5' RACE reads, holding one entry per CDR3 protein. The table shows 800,000 or so distinct CDR3 sequences, with 20% to 25% occurring only once. This same sample was also part of a study on T cells of mothers and their children.

The sample taken for sequencing was blood. The V gene is TRBV4-2, the J gene TRBJ2-5; D is possibly TRBD2 (5 bases). TRBJ2-7 explains the end of the DNA better; the J call may be wrong. The receptor comes from a boy under 18 in good health. The CDR3 region is CASSQVDSGYEQYF. The CDR3 DNA reads as TGTGCCAGCAGCCAAGTGGACTCAGGCTACGAGCAGTACTTC.